A selection of T cell receptor beta chains follows, all from one sample in a study of shared clonotypes between healthy human individuals. The repertoire was sequenced with immunoSEQ multiplex PCR; TCRdb's copy has only in-frame clones and lacks some. This sample has roughly 2.1 million clones, with more than 85% found just once. Sequenced material: naive CD8+ T cells from PBMCs. These receptor sequences come from a man aged 18-30 years in good health. Some clones in this sample may be carry-over from other donors' samples. CDR3s include the opening cysteine and the closing phenylalanine or tryptophan. A D gene is named only where the DNA matches it firmly. Only some rows state a clone size, as once, few, many or a class for expanded clones.

TRBD1	-	TRBV7-2	TRBJ2-1	TGTGCCAGCAGCCACCGGGACAGGAGCTACAATGAGCAGTTCTTC	CASSHRDRSYNEQFF
-	-	TRBV9	TRBJ1-3	TGTGCCAGCAGCGTAGGGGGTGGGCGGCTCAACTCTGGAAACACCATATATTTT	CASSVGGGRLNSGNTIYF
-	-	TRBV19	TRBJ1-1	TGTGCCAGTAGTCCCTCAGAGGGGTTGAACACTGAAGCTTTCTTT	CASSPSEGLNTEAFF
TRBD2	-	TRBV19	TRBJ2-1	TGTGCCAGTACGGGACTAGCGGGAGTCAATGAGCAGTTCTTC	CASTGLAGVNEQFF
TRBD2	-	TRBV9	TRBJ2-7	TGTGCCAGCAGCGTAGGTAGCGGGATCTACGAGCAGTACTTC	CASSVGSGIYEQYF
-	-	TRBV27	TRBJ1-1	TGTGCCAGCAGTTTAATAGGGGCGACCACTGAAGCTTTCTTT	CASSLIGATTEAFF
-	-	TRBV9	TRBJ2-1	TGTGCCAGCAGCGTAGGGGTGGGAGCTGGCTACAATGAGCAGTTCTTC	CASSVGVGAGYNEQFF
-	-	TRBV27	TRBJ2-5	TGTGCCAGCAGAGGTTTAGGCCAGAGGGAGACCCAGTACTTC	CASRGLGQRETQYF
-	-	TRBV21-1	TRBJ1-5	TGTGCCAGCACAGAGACGGCCCGAGGGCCGAGACGTGCAAATCAGCCCCAGCATTTT	CASTETARGPRRANQPQHF
TRBD2	-	TRBV2	TRBJ2-7	TGTGCCAGGAGCGAACGGGTAGCGGGAGACTACGAGCAGTACTTC	CARSERVAGDYEQYF
TRBD2	-	TRBV27	TRBJ2-7	TGTGCCAGCAGTTTAATGGCTAGCGGGATTATAGAGCAGTACTTC	CASSLMASGIIEQYF
-	-	TRBV7-9	TRBJ2-3	TGTGCCAGCAGCACTAAACAGGTCACCCCTGGCACAGATACGCAGTATTTT	CASSTKQVTPGTDTQYF
-	-	TRBV27	TRBJ2-1	TGTGCCAGCAGTATCAGCCTCCCCCCGAATGAGCAGTTCTTC	CASSISLPPNEQFF
TRBD1	-	TRBV10-2	TRBJ2-7	TGCGCCAGCAGTGATAGGGGACAGTGGTCCTACGAGCAGTACTTC	CASSDRGQWSYEQYF
-	-	TRBV10-1	TRBJ2-3	TGCGCCAGCAGTGATTTGCCGCGGGAAGGAGATACGCAGTATTTT	CASSDLPREGDTQYF
-	-	TRBV5-8	TRBJ2-7	TGTGCCAGCAGGTATGCGCTGGTCACTGGCGAGCAGTACTTC	CASRYALVTGEQYF
TRBD1	once	TRBV11-2	TRBJ1-1	TGTGCCAGCAGCTTAGTCAGGGGGCGTAACACTGAAGCTTTCTTT	CASSLVRGRNTEAFF
TRBD2	-	TRBV4-2	TRBJ2-1	TGTGCCAGCAGCCAAGTATTAGCGGGACCCTACAATGAGCAGTTCTTC	CASSQVLAGPYNEQFF
TRBD2	-	TRBV27	TRBJ2-4	TGTGCCAGCAGTTCTGTGGGAGGGTTTGACATTCAGTACTTC	CASSSVGGFDIQYF
-	-	TRBV19	TRBJ1-3	TGTGCCAGTAGTCCTGCGGGGGGGTCTGGAAACACCATATATTTT	CASSPAGGSGNTIYF
-	-	TRBV28	TRBJ2-1	TGTGCCAGCCGCCGACACAATGAGCAGTTCTTC	CASRRHNEQFF
-	-	TRBV29-1	TRBJ2-1	TGCAGCGTTGAACAGGTCTTGAGCTCCTACAATGAGCAGTTCTTC	CSVEQVLSSYNEQFF
TRBD2	-	TRBV11-2	TRBJ2-7	TGTGCCAGCAGCTTAGCGGTGCTAGCGGGAGACGAGCAGTACTTC	CASSLAVLAGDEQYF
-	once	TRBV9	TRBJ1-2	TGTGCCAGCAGCGGTGGGGAGTATGGCTACACCTTC	CASSGGEYGYTF
-	-	TRBV15	TRBJ1-3	TGTGCCACCAGCAGAGGACGCGGAAACACCATATATTTT	CATSRGRGNTIYF
-	-	TRBV7-8	TRBJ2-7	TGTGCCAGCAGCTTAGAATTGCTGGGGTTAACCTACGAGCAGTACTTC	CASSLELLGLTYEQYF
-	-	TRBV5-5	TRBJ2-7	TGTGCCAGCAGCCTCCGCTGGGCCTACGAGCAGTACTTC	CASSLRWAYEQYF